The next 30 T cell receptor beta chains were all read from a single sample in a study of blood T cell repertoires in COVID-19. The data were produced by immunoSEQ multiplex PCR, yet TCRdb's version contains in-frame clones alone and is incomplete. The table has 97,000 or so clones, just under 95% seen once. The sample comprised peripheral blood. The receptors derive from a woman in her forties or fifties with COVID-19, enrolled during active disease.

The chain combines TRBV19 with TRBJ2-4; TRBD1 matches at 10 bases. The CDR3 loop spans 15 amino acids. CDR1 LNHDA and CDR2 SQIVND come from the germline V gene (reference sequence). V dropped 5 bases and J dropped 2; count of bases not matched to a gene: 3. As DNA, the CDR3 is TGTGCCAGTAGTCGGACAGGGGGGTCCAAAAACATTCAGTACTTC. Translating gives CASSRTGGSKNIQYF.

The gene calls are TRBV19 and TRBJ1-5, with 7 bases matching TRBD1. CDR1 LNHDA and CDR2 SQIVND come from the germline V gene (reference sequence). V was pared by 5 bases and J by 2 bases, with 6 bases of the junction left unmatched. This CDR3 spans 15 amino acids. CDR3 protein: CASSPTGQGNQPQHF. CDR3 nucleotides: TGTGCCAGTAGTCCCACTGGACAGGGCAATCAGCCCCAGCATTTT.

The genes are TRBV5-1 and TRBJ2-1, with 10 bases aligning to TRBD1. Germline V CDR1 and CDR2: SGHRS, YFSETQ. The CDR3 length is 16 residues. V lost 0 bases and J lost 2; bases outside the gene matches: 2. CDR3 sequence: CASSLVGQGAYNEQFF. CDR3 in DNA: TGCGCCAGCAGCTTGGTAGGACAGGGGGCCTACAATGAGCAGTTCTTC.

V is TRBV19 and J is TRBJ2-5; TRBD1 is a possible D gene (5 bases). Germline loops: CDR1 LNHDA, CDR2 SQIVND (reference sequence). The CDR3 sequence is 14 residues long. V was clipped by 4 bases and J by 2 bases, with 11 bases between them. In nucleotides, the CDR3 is TGTGCCAGTAGTAGCCGACAGCAGCAAGAGACCCAGTACTTC. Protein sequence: CASSSRQQQETQYF.

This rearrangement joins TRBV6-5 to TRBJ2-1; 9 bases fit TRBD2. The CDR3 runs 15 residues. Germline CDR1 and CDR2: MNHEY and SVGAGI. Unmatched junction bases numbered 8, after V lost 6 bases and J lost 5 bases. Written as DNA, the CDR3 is TGTGCCAGCAGCCCCAGCGGGGGGTACCACAATGAGCAGTTCTTC. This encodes CASSPSGGYHNEQFF.

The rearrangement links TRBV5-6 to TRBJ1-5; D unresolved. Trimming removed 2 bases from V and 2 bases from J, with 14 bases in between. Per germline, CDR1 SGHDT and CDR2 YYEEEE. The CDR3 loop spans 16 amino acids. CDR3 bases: TGTGCCAGCAGCTTACTTGCCGGGTTAGGCAATCAGCCCCAGCATTTT. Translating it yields CASSLLAGLGNQPQHF.

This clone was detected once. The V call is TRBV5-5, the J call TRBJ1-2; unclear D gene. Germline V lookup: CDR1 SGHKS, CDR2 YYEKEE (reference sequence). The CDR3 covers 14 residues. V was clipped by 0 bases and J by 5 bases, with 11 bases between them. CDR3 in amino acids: CASSLASLQYGYTF. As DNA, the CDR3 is TGTGCCAGCAGCTTGGCCTCCCTACAGTATGGCTACACCTTC. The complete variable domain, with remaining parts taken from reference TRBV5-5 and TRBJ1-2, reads DAGVTQSPTHLIKTRGQQVTLRCSPISGHKSVSWYQQVLGQGPQFIFQYYEKEERGRGNFPDRFSARQFPNYSSELNVNALLLGDSALYLCASSLASLQYGYTFGSGTRLTVV.

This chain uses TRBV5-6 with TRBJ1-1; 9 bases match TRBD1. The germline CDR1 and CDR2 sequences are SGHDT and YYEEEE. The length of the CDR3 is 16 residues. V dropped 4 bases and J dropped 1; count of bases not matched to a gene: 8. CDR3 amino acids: CASSRRTGVGNTEAFF. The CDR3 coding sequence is TGTGCCAGCAGCCGTCGGACAGGGGTAGGGAACACTGAAGCTTTCTTT.

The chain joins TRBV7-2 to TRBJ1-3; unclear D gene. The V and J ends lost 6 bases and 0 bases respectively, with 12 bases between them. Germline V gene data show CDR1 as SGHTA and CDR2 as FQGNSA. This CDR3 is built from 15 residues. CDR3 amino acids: CASRPRPGSGNTIYF. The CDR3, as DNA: TGTGCCAGCAGGCCCCGACCGGGCTCTGGAAACACCATATATTTT.

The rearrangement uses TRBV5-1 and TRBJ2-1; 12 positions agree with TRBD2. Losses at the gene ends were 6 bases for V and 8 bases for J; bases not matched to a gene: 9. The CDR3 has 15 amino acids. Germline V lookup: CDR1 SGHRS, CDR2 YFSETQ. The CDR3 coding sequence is TGCGCCAGCACCATGCTAGCGGGGGGGACCGATGAGCAGTTCTTC. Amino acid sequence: CASTMLAGGTDEQFF.

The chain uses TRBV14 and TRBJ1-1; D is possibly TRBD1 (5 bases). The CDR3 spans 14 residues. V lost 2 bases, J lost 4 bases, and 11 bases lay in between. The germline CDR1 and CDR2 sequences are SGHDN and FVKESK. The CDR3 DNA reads TGTGCCAGCAGCCAAAGGGGCACGGGCACTGAAGCTTTCTTT. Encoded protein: CASSQRGTGTEAFF.

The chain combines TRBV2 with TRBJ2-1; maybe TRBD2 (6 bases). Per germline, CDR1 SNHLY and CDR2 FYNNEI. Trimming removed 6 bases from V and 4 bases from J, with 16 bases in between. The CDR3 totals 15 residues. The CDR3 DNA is TGTGCCAGCAGGGTAGCGGTTGTCGGGTACAATGAGCAGTTCTTC. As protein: CASRVAVVGYNEQFF.

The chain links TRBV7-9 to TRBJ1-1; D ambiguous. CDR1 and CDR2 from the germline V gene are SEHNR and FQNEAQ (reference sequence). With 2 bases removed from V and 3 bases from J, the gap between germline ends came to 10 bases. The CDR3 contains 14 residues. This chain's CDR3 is CASSLFGIDTEAFF. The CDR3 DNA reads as TGTGCCAGCAGCTTATTTGGCATTGACACTGAAGCTTTCTTT. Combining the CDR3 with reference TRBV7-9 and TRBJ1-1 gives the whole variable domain DTGVSQNPRHKITKRGQNVTFRCDPISEHNRLYWYRQTLGQGPEFLTYFQNEAQLEKSRLLSDRFSAERPKGSFSTLEIQRTEQGDSAMYLCASSLFGIDTEAFFGQGTRLTVV.

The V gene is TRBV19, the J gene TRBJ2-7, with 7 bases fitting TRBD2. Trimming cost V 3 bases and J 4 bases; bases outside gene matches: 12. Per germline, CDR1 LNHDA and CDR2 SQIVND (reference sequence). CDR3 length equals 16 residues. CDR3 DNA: TGTGCCAGTAGTATGGGGAGGGTAAGGAGCCTTTACGAGCAGTACTTC. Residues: CASSMGRVRSLYEQYF.

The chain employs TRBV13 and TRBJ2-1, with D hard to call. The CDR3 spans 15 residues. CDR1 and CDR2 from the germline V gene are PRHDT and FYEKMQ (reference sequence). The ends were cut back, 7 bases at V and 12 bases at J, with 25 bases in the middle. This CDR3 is CASTPQVVGGRPQFF. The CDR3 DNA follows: TGTGCCAGCACCCCTCAGGTTGTTGGTGGGCGTCCGCAGTTCTTC. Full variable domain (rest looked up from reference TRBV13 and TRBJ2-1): AAGVIQSPRHLIKEKRETATLKCYPIPRHDTVYWYQQGPGQDPQFLISFYEKMQSDKGSIPDRFSAQQFSDYHSELNMSSLELGDSALYFCASTPQVVGGRPQFFGPGTRLTVL.

Here the CDR3 reads CASQAGNTEAFF. CDR3 nucleotide sequence: TGTGCCAGCCAGGCAGGGAACACTGAAGCTTTCTTT. The gene calls are TRBV27 and TRBJ1-1; no firm D call. CDR1 is MNHEY, CDR2 SMNVEV, per germline (reference sequence). The CDR3 spans 12 residues. V was trimmed by 8 bases and J by 1 base, leaving 8 bases between them.

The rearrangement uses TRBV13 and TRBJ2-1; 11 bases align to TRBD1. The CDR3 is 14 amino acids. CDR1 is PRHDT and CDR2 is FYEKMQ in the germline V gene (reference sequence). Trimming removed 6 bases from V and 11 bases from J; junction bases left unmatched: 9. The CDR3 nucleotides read TGTGCCAGCAGGAAACCGGGACAGGGGGTAAAGCAGTTCTTC. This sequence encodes CASRKPGQGVKQFF.

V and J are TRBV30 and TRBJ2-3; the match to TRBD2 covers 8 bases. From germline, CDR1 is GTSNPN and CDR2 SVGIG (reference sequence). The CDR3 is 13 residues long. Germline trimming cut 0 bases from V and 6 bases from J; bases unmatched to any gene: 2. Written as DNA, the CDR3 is TGTGCCTGGAGTGTATTAGCGGGGGATACGCAGTATTTT. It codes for CAWSVLAGDTQYF. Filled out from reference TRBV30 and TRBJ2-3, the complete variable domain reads SQTIHQWPATLVQPVGSPLSLECTVEGTSNPNLYWYRQAAGRGLQLLFYSVGIGQISSEVPQNLSASRPQDRQFILSSKKLLLSDSGFYLCAWSVLAGDTQYFGPGTRLTVL.

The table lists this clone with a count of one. The CDR3 protein is CASSPGVSTEAFF. The CDR3 DNA reads as TGTGCCAGCAGCCCAGGTGTTTCGACTGAAGCTTTCTTT. The chain employs TRBV11-2 and TRBJ1-1; D remains ambiguous. V lost 5 bases, J lost 5 bases, and 12 bases lay in between. Germline loops: CDR1 SGHAT, CDR2 FQNNGV. The CDR3 length is 13 residues. Full variable domain (remainder filled in from reference TRBV11-2 and TRBJ1-1): EAGVAQSPRYKIIEKRQSVAFWCNPISGHATLYWYQQILGQGPKLLIQFQNNGVVDDSQLPKDRFSAERLKGVDSTLKIQPAKLEDSAVYLCASSPGVSTEAFFGQGTRLTVV.

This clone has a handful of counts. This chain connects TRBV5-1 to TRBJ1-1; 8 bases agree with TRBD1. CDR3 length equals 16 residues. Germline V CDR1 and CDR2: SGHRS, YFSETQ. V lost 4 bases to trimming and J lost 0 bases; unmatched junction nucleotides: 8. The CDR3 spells CASSKGTGAMNTEAFF. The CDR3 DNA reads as TGCGCCAGCAGCAAAGGGACAGGCGCAATGAACACTGAAGCTTTCTTT.

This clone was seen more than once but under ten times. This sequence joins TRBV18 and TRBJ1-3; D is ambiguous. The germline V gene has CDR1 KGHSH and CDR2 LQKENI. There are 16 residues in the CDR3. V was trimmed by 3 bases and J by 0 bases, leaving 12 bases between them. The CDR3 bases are TGTGCCAGCTCACCCCCCGAGGGCTTCTCTGGAAACACCATATATTTT. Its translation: CASSPPEGFSGNTIYF.

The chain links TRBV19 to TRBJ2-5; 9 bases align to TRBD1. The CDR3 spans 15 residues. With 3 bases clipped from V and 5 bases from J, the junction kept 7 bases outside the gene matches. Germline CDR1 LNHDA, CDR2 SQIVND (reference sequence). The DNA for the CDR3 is TGTGCCAGTAGTATGGGGACAGGGAGCGCGGAGACCCAGTACTTC. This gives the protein CASSMGTGSAETQYF.

The CDR3 DNA sequence: TGTGCCACCAGCCAGATAACTAATGAAAAACTGTTTTTT. It translates to CATSQITNEKLFF. The V and J genes are TRBV15 and TRBJ1-4; no clear D gene. This CDR3 spans 13 amino acids. CDR1 and CDR2 from the germline V gene are LNHNV and YYDKDF (reference sequence). V dropped 5 bases and J dropped 1 base, with 5 bases sitting between them.

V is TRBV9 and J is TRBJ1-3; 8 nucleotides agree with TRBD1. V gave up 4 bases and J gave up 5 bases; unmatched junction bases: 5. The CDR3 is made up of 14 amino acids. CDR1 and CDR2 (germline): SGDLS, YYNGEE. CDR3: CASSLGQGRNTIYF. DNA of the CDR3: TGTGCCAGCAGCCTCGGACAGGGTAGAAACACCATATATTTT. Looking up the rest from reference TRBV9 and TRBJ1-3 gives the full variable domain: DSGVTQTPKHLITATGQRVTLRCSPRSGDLSVYWYQQSLDQGLQFLIQYYNGEERAKGNILERFSAQQFPDLHSELNLSSLELGDSALYFCASSLGQGRNTIYFGEGSWLTVV.

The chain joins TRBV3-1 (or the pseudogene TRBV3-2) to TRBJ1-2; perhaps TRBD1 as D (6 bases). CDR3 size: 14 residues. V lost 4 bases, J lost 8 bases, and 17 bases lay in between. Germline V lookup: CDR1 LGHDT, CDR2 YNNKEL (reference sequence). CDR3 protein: CASSPITGFQGYTF. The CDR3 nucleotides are TGTGCCAGCAGCCCGATCACAGGGTTTCAAGGCTACACCTTC.

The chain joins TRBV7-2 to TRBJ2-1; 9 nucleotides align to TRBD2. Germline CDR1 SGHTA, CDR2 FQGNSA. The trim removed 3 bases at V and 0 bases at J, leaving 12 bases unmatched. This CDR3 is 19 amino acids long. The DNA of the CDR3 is TGTGCCAGCAGCTTTGGAGCGGGGGGCGGCCCTGACTCCTACAATGAGCAGTTCTTC. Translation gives CASSFGAGGGPDSYNEQFF.

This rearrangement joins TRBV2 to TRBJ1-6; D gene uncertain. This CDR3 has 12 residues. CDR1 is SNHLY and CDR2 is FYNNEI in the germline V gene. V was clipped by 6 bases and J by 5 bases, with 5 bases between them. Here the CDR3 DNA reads TGTGCCAGCAGCCAGAATAATTCACCCCTCCACTTT. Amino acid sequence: CASSQNNSPLHF.

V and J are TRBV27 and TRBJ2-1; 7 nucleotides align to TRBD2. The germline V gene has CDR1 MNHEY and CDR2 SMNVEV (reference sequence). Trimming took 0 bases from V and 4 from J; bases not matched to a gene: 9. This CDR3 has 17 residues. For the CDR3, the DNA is TGTGCCAGCAGTTTATCGCGGTTTGGACTAGTATACAATGAGCAGTTCTTC. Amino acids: CASSLSRFGLVYNEQFF.

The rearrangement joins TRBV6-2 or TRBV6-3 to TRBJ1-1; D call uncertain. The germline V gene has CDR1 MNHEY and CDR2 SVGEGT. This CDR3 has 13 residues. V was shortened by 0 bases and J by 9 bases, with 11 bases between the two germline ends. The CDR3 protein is CASSYSIVSKAFF. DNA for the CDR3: TGTGCCAGCAGTTACTCGATTGTCAGTAAAGCTTTCTTT.

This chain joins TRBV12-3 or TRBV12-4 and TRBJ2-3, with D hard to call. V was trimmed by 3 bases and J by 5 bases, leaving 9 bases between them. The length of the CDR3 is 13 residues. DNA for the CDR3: TGTGCCAGCAGTTTTTCCGGAGTAGATACGCAGTATTTT. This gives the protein CASSFSGVDTQYF.